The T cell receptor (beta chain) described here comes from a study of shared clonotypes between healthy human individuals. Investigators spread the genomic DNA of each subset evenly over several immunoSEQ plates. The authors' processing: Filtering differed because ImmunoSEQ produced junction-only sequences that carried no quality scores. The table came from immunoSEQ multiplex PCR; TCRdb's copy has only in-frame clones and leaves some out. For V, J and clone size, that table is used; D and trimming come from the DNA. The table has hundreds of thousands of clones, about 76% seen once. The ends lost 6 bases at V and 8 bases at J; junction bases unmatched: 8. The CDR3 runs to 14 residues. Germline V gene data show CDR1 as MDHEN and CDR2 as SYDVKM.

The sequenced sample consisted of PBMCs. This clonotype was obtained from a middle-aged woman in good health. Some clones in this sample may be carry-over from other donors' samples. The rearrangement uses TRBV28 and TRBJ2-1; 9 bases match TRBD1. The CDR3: CASRSDRGFDEQFF. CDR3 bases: TGTGCCAGCAGGTCGGACAGGGGCTTCGATGAGCAGTTCTTC.